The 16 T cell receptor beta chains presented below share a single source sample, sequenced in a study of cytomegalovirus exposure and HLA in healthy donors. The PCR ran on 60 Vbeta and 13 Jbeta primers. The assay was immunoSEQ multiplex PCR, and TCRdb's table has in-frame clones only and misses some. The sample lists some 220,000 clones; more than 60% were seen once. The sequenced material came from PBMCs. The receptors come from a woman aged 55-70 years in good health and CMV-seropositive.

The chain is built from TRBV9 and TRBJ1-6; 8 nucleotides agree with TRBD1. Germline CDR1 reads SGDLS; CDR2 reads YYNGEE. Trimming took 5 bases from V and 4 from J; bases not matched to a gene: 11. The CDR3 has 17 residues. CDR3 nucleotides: TGTGCCAGCAGTTCGGACAGAGGGGACAGGTATAATTCACCCCTCCACTTT. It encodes CASSSDRGDRYNSPLHF.

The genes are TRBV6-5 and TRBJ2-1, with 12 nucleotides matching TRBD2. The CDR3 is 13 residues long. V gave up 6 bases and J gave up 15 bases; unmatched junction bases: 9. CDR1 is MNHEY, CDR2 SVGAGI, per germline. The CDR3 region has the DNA TGTGCCAGCAGAATTCGGACTAGCGGGAATTGGTTCTTC. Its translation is CASRIRTSGNWFF.

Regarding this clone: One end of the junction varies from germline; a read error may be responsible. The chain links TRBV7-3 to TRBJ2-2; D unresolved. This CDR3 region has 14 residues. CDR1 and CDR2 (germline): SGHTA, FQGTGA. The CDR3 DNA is TGTTCCAGCAGCTTAACGCTAATCACCGGGGAGCTGTTTTTT. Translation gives CSSSLTLITGELFF.

CDR3 protein: CASSPRSDTEAFF. The CDR3 nucleotides are TGTGCCAGCTCACCGAGGAGCGACACTGAAGCTTTCTTT. This chain uses TRBV18 with TRBJ1-1; D is unclear. Germline V CDR1 and CDR2: KGHSH, LQKENI. This CDR3 spans 13 amino acids. Trimming left V 3 bases short and J 3 bases short, with 8 bases between.

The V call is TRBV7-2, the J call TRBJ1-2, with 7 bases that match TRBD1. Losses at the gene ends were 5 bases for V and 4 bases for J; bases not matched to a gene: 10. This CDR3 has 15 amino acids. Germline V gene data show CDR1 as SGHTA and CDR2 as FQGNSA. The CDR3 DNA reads TGTGCCAGCAGCCAAGGCCCGGGACAGCGCTATGGCTACACCTTC. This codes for CASSQGPGQRYGYTF.

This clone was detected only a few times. The CDR3 is CASSLLFGAGGSNEQFF. The CDR3 DNA is TGTGCCAGCAGTTTATTATTTGGGGCAGGGGGCTCGAATGAGCAGTTCTTC. J is TRBJ2-1 and V is TRBV27, with 8 nucleotides matching TRBD1. Unmatched junction bases numbered 12, after V lost 1 base and J lost 7 bases. This CDR3 has 17 amino acids. The germline CDR1 and CDR2 sequences are MNHEY and SMNVEV (reference sequence).

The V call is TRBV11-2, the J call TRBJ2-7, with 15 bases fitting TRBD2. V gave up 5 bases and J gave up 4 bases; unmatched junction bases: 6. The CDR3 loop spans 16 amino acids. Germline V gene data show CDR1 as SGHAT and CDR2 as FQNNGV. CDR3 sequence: CASSNLGLAGGYEQYF. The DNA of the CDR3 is TGTGCCAGCAGCAACCTGGGACTAGCGGGAGGATACGAGCAGTACTTC.

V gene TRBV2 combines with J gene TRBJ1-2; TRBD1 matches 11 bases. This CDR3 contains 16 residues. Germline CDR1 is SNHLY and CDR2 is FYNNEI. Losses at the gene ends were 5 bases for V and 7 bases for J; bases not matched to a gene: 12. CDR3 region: CASSSIRTGGSGGYTF. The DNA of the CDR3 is TGTGCCAGCAGTTCCATTAGGACAGGGGGCTCGGGTGGCTACACCTTC.

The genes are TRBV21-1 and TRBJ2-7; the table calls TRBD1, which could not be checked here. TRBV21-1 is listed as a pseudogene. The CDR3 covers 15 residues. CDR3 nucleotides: TGTGCCAGCAGCAAAGCTGTCAGGGTCCGGCACGAGCAGTACTTC. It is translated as CASSKAVRVRHEQYF.

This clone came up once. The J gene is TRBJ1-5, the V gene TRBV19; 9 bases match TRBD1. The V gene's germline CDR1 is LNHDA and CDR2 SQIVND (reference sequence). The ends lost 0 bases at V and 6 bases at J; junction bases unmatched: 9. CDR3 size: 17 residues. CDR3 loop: CASSIDRWGQGVQPQHF. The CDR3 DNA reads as TGTGCCAGTAGTATAGATCGGTGGGGACAGGGTGTTCAGCCCCAGCATTTT.

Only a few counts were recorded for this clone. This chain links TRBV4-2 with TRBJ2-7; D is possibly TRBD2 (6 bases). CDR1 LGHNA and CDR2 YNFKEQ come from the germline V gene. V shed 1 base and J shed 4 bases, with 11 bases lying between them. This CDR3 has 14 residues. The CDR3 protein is CASSQGLGPYEQYF. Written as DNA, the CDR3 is TGTGCCAGCAGCCAAGGACTAGGACCGTACGAGCAGTACTTC.

Written as DNA, the CDR3 is TGTGCCAGTAGTACCCCGGGACAAAGCCCTGGCTACACCTTC. Translating it yields CASSTPGQSPGYTF. The rearrangement links TRBV19 to TRBJ1-2, with a weak D call TRBD1 (6 bases). Germline V gene lookup returns CDR1 LNHDA and CDR2 SQIVND (reference sequence). This CDR3 is 14 amino acids long. Trimming stripped 4 bases from V and 7 bases from J, with 16 bases between. Looking up the rest from reference TRBV19 and TRBJ1-2 gives the full variable domain: DGGITQSPKYLFRKEGQNVTLSCEQNLNHDAMYWYRQDPGQGLRLIYYSQIVNDFQKGDIAEGYSVSREKKESFPLTVTSAQKNPTAFYLCASSTPGQSPGYTFGSGTRLTVV.

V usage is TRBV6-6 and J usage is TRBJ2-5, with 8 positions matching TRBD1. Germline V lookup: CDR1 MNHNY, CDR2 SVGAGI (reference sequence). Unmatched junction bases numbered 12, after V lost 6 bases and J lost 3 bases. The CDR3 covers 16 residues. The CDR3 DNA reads TGTGCCAGCAGGGCCCCGGGACAGGTGCTGGAAGAGACCCAGTACTTC. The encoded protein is CASRAPGQVLEETQYF.

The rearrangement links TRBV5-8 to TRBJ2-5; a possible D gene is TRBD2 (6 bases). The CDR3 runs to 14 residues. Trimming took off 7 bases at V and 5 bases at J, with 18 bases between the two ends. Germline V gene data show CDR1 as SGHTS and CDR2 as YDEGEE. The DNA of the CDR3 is TGTGCCAGCGTGTTGACGGGGGTCCGGGAGACCCAGTACTTC. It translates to CASVLTGVRETQYF.

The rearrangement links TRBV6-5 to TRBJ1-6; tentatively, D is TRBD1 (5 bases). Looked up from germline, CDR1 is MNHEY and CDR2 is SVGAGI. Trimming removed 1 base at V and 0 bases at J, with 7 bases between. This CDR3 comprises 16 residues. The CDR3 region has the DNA TGTGCCAGCAGTTACTTTACAGGCTCCTATAATTCACCCCTCCACTTT. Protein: CASSYFTGSYNSPLHF.

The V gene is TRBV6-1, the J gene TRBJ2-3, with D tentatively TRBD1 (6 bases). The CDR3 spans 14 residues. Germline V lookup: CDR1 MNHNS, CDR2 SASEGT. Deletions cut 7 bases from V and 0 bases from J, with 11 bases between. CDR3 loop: CASTYTGSTDTQYF. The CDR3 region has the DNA TGTGCCAGCACCTATACAGGGAGCACAGATACGCAGTATTTT.